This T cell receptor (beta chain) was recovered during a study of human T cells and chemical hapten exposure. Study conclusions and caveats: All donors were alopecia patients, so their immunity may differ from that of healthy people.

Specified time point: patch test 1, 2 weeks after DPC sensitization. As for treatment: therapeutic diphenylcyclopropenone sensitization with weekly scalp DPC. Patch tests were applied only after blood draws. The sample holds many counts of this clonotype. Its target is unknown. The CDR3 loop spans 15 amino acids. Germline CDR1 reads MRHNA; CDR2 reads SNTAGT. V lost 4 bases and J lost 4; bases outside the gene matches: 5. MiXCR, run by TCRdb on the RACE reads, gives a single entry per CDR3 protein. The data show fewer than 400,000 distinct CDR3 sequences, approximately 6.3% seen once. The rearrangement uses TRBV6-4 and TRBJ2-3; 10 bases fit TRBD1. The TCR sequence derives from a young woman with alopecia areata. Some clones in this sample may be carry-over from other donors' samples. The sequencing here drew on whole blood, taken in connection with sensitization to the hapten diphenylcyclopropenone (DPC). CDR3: CASSAPGQGPDTQYF. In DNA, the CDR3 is TGTGCCAGCAGTGCCCCGGGACAGGGGCCAGATACGCAGTATTTT.